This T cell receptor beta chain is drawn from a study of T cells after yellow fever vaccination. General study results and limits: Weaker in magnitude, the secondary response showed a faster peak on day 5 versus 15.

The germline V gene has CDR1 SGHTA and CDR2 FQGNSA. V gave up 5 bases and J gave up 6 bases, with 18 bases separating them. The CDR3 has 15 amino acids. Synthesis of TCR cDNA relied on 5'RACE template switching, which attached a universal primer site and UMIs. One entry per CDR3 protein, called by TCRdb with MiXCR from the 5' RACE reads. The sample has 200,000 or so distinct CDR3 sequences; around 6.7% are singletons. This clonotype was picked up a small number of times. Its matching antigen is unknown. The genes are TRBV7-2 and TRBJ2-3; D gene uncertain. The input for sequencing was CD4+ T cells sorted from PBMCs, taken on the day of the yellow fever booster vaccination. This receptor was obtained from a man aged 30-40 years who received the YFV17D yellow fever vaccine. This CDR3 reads CASSILDPMGDTQYF. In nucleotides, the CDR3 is TGTGCCAGCAGCATACTCGACCCAATGGGGGATACGCAGTATTTT.